A selection of T cell receptor beta chains follows, all from one sample in a study of cytomegalovirus exposure and HLA in healthy donors. The repertoire was sequenced with immunoSEQ multiplex PCR; TCRdb's copy has only in-frame clones and lacks some. Here the sample spans 75,000 to 90,000 clones, nearly 80% being singletons. The sample taken for sequencing was PBMCs. Receptors originate from a woman aged 40 to 50 in good health and CMV-seropositive. The CDR3 runs from the conserved cysteine through the conserved F or W. Each record gives: clone size, J gene, V gene, D gene, CDR3 DNA, CDR3 protein. D genes are given only for firm matches. Clone size is given for some rows only: seen once, a few or many times, or a class if the clone is expanded.

size: NA
J: TRBJ2-1
V: TRBV30
D: NA
DNA: TGTGCCTGGAGTGTACGGCACAGGGAGTACAATGAGCAGTTCTTC
CDR3: CAWSVRHREYNEQFF

size: once
J: TRBJ2-3
V: TRBV28
D: TRBD2
DNA: TGTGGTATAACTAGCGGGGGCACAGATACGCAGTATTTT
CDR3: CGITSGGTDTQYF

size: NA
J: TRBJ2-3
V: TRBV9
D: TRBD2
DNA: TGTGCCAGCAGCTCAGGACTAGCGGGGGTCACAGATACGCAGTATTTT
CDR3: CASSSGLAGVTDTQYF

size: NA
J: TRBJ2-3
V: TRBV27
D: NA
DNA: TGTGCCAGCAGTTTATGGGGCGGAATTAGCACAGATACGCAGTATTTT
CDR3: CASSLWGGISTDTQYF

size: NA
J: TRBJ1-6
V: TRBV28
D: NA
DNA: TGTGCCAGCAGTATCGGGGAGGATTCACCCCTCCACTTT
CDR3: CASSIGEDSPLHF

size: NA
J: TRBJ2-7
V: TRBV18
D: NA
DNA: TGTGCCAGCTCACCGTCCGGCGGGCGAACCTACGAGCAGTACTTC
CDR3: CASSPSGGRTYEQYF

size: NA
J: TRBJ1-2
V: TRBV27
D: NA
DNA: TGTGCCAGCAGCTACGGGACACCTTATGGCTACACCTTC
CDR3: CASSYGTPYGYTF

size: NA
J: TRBJ2-1
V: TRBV7-2
D: TRBD2
DNA: TGTGCCAGCAGCTTACTCGCAGGACTAGGGGATTGGTATGAGCAGTTCTTC
CDR3: CASSLLAGLGDWYEQFF

size: NA
J: TRBJ2-3
V: TRBV5-1
D: NA
DNA: TGCGCCAGCAGTCAGTCCGGCACAGATACGCAGTATTTT
CDR3: CASSQSGTDTQYF

size: NA
J: TRBJ2-3
V: TRBV9
D: TRBD2
DNA: TGTGCCAGCAGCGTAGTGAGCGGGGGGGCAGATACGCAGTATTTT
CDR3: CASSVVSGGADTQYF

size: NA
J: TRBJ1-3
V: TRBV19
D: NA
DNA: TGTGCCAGGCGGCCTGGAAACACCATATATTTT
CDR3: CARRPGNTIYF

size: few
J: TRBJ1-2
V: TRBV6-5
D: NA
DNA: TGTGCCAGCAGTTACGGCAGGGACTATGGCTACACCTTC
CDR3: CASSYGRDYGYTF

size: NA
J: TRBJ2-3
V: TRBV20-1
D: NA
DNA: TGCAGTGCTCACGGAGATACGCAGTATTTT
CDR3: CSAHGDTQYF

size: few
J: TRBJ1-3
V: TRBV5-1
D: NA
DNA: TGCGCCAGCAGCTTATACAGCTCTGGAAACACCATATATTTT
CDR3: CASSLYSSGNTIYF

size: NA
J: TRBJ2-1
V: TRBV6-4
D: TRBD2
DNA: TGTGCCAGCAGTGACTCAGCGGGGGGGGACAATGAGCAGTTCTTC
CDR3: CASSDSAGGDNEQFF

size: NA
J: TRBJ2-3
V: TRBV30
D: TRBD2
DNA: TGTGCCTGGAGGGGGGGGTCGGAAGCGGATACGCAGTATTTT
CDR3: CAWRGGSEADTQYF

size: NA
J: TRBJ2-7
V: TRBV5-4
D: TRBD2
DNA: TGTGCCAGCAGCTTGGGGACTAGCGGGGGAGGAGAGCAGTACTTC
CDR3: CASSLGTSGGGEQYF

size: NA
J: TRBJ1-2
V: TRBV14
D: TRBD1
DNA: TGTGCCAGCAGCCAAGATGGACAGGGCTATGGCTACACCTTC
CDR3: CASSQDGQGYGYTF

size: NA
J: TRBJ2-5
V: TRBV5-4
D: TRBD1
DNA: TGTGCCAGCAGCACAGTCCAGGGGGAACGAACCCAGTACTTC
CDR3: CASSTVQGERTQYF

size: NA
J: TRBJ1-4
V: TRBV19
D: NA
DNA: TGTGCCAGTAGTGTACGACTAGCAACTAATGAAAAACTGTTTTTT
CDR3: CASSVRLATNEKLFF

size: NA
J: TRBJ2-7
V: TRBV2
D: NA
DNA: TGTGCCAGCAGTCTGCAACAGGGAATTTACGAGCAGTACTTC
CDR3: CASSLQQGIYEQYF

size: NA
J: TRBJ2-7
V: TRBV27
D: NA
DNA: TGTGCCAGCAGTTTACGCGGGACTTACGAGCAGTACTTC
CDR3: CASSLRGTYEQYF

size: NA
J: TRBJ2-7
V: TRBV21-1
D: NA
DNA: TGTGCCAGCAGTCCTAATCCAGGGGGGAGCTCCTACGAGCAGTACTTC
CDR3: CASSPNPGGSSYEQYF

size: NA
J: TRBJ2-7
V: TRBV5-1
D: NA
DNA: TGCGCCAGCAGCTTGGAACCACAGGGCTACGAGCAGTACTTC
CDR3: CASSLEPQGYEQYF

size: once
J: TRBJ1-1
V: TRBV30
D: TRBD1
DNA: TGTGCCTGGAGTGCGGACAGGAGGACTGAAGCTTTCTTT
CDR3: CAWSADRRTEAFF

size: NA
J: TRBJ2-2
V: TRBV19
D: TRBD1
DNA: TGTGCCAGTAGTACAACGACAGGGGCGGGCACCGGGGAGCTGTTTTTT
CDR3: CASSTTTGAGTGELFF

size: NA
J: TRBJ2-2
V: TRBV5-6
D: NA
DNA: TGTGCCAGCAGCGACGGGGATAGCCCCGGGGAGCTGTTTTTT
CDR3: CASSDGDSPGELFF

size: NA
J: TRBJ2-7
V: TRBV4-1
D: NA
DNA: TGCGCCAGCAGCCAAGTATGGACTATATCCTACGAGCAGTACTTC
CDR3: CASSQVWTISYEQYF

size: NA
J: TRBJ2-7
V: TRBV6-1
D: NA
DNA: TGTGCCAGCAGTGAGGGGGGTTTCGAGCAGTACTTC
CDR3: CASSEGGFEQYF